This TCR beta chain was profiled in a study of blood T cells in healthy people across ages. V gave up 4 bases and J gave up 2 bases; unmatched junction bases: 4. This CDR3 has 16 amino acids. The germline V gene has CDR1 LGHNA and CDR2 YNFKEQ. A second PCR, run for about 6 to 11 cycles, used a sample-barcoded 5' primer plus a J-beta primer mix. A single record per CDR3 protein comes from TCRdb applying MiXCR to the 5' RACE reads. The sample lists around 1,800,000 distinct CDR3 sequences, about two fifths occurring once. This clonotype has more than one count but fewer than ten. A minimum of 6 micrograms of total RNA was extracted per sample.

This chain uses TRBV4-2 with TRBJ2-1; 11 bases align to TRBD2. Sequenced sample: blood. The sequence was obtained from a human donor in good health. CDR3 protein: CASSPRLAGPYNEQFF. The CDR3 nucleotides are TGTGCCAGCAGCCCCAGACTAGCGGGACCCTACAATGAGCAGTTCTTC.